The 23 T cell receptor beta chains given below trace back to one sample, sequenced in a study of beta chain features in type 1 diabetes. Study-level results: All four CD4+ subsets from Type 1 diabetes patients carried moderately but significantly shorter TCRB CDR3s.

No antigen has been assigned to these receptors. Investigators reverse transcribed all isolated RNA, so they sequenced expressed TCRB transcripts. Clones were sequenced by immunoSEQ multiplex PCR, and TCRdb holds only the in-frame ones, with some missing. The sample includes 200,000 to 250,000 clones, roughly 14% of them seen just once. Specimen: naive CD4+ T cells from blood. These receptors came from a man younger than 45 with type 1 diabetes.

V gene TRBV30 combines with J gene TRBJ2-7, with D uncertain. This CDR3 has 12 residues. Per the germline V gene, CDR1 is GTSNPN and CDR2 is SVGIG (reference sequence). The germline V and J ends were trimmed by 5 bases and 0 bases, with 8 bases remaining between them. The CDR3 sequence is CAWGSDSYEQYF. The CDR3 DNA reads as TGTGCCTGGGGCAGCGACTCCTACGAGCAGTACTTC.

J is TRBJ2-3 and V is TRBV5-4; 8 bases fit TRBD2. V dropped 5 bases and J dropped 0; count of bases not matched to a gene: 5. CDR1 is SGHNT and CDR2 is YYREEE in the germline V gene (reference sequence). The CDR3 spans 15 residues. The CDR3 DNA reads TGTGCCAGCAGTACCAGACTAGCGAGCACAGATACGCAGTATTTT. As protein: CASSTRLASTDTQYF. Complete variable domain (other parts from reference TRBV5-4 and TRBJ2-3): ETGVTQSPTHLIKTRGQQVTLRCSSQSGHNTVSWYQQALGQGPQFIFQYYREEENGRGNFPPRFSGLQFPNYSSELNVNALELDDSALYLCASSTRLASTDTQYFGPGTRLTVL.

The chain has TRBV4-1 and TRBJ1-4; 11 bases fit TRBD1. Germline V gene lookup returns CDR1 MGHRA and CDR2 YSYEKL. Losses at the gene ends were 4 bases for V and 5 bases for J; bases not matched to a gene: 6. The CDR3 has 16 amino acids. This CDR3 reads CASSRKGTGGNEKLFF. The CDR3 DNA follows: TGCGCCAGCAGCCGGAAGGGGACAGGGGGGAATGAAAAACTGTTTTTT.

The V and J genes are TRBV7-9 and TRBJ1-2, with D possibly matching TRBD1 (5 bases). Trimming removed 11 bases from V and 5 bases from J, with 12 bases in between. This CDR3 comprises 11 residues. CDR1 and CDR2 from the germline V gene are SEHNR and FQNEAQ (reference sequence). The CDR3: CASKQEYGYTF. In DNA, the CDR3 is TGTGCCTCCAAACAGGAGTATGGCTACACCTTC.

This clone was detected a few times. The chain carries TRBV6-1 and TRBJ1-6; no definite D call. This CDR3 has 12 amino acids. V was shortened by 7 bases and J by 8 bases, with 9 bases between the two germline ends. The germline V gene has CDR1 MNHNS and CDR2 SASEGT. Here the CDR3 DNA reads TGTGCCAGCACAGAGGCCTATTCACCCCTCCACTTT. Encoded protein: CASTEAYSPLHF.

This clone was detected a few times. The CDR3 region is CASSILPNTEAFF. The CDR3 nucleotides are TGTGCCAGTAGTATCCTCCCGAACACTGAAGCTTTCTTT. The genes are TRBV19 and TRBJ1-1; unclear D gene. Trimming took off 3 bases at V and 1 base at J, with 6 bases between the two ends. Looked up from germline, CDR1 is LNHDA and CDR2 is SQIVND (reference sequence). There are 13 residues in the CDR3.

The J gene is TRBJ2-5, the V gene TRBV5-1, with a possible D match to TRBD2 (5 bases). Germline assignment: CDR1 SGHRS and CDR2 YFSETQ. Trimming left V 4 bases short and J 1 base short, with 14 bases between. The CDR3 is made up of 15 amino acids. CDR3 residues: CASSPPSGTQETQYF. For the CDR3, the DNA is TGCGCCAGCAGCCCACCATCGGGAACCCAAGAGACCCAGTACTTC.

This clone was counted only a few times. The chain is built from TRBV5-4 and TRBJ1-4; 9 bases match TRBD1. The germline CDR1 and CDR2 sequences are SGHNT and YYREEE (reference sequence). V lost 4 bases to trimming and J lost 8 bases; unmatched junction nucleotides: 6. This CDR3 has 14 residues. In DNA form, the CDR3 reads TGTGCCAGCAGCCCCGGGACAGGGAGAGAAAAACTGTTTTTT. Translation: CASSPGTGREKLFF.

This chain joins TRBV19 and TRBJ2-6, with D tentatively TRBD2 (5 bases). CDR1 is LNHDA and CDR2 is SQIVND in the germline V gene (reference sequence). V was clipped by 8 bases and J by 0 bases, with 14 bases between them. The CDR3 totals 16 residues. This chain's CDR3 is CASDDPGSSGANVLTF. In DNA, the CDR3 is TGTGCCAGTGACGACCCTGGGAGCTCTGGGGCCAACGTCCTGACTTTC.

This clone has only a few counts. J is TRBJ1-2 and V is TRBV29-1; perhaps TRBD1 as D (5 bases). Trimming left V 4 bases short and J 8 bases short, with 17 bases between. CDR1 is SQVTM, CDR2 ANQGSEA, per germline. This CDR3 spans 13 amino acids. CDR3 bases: TGCAGCGTTGGGGCCAGGGAGGATGTCGGCTACACCTTC. Translating gives CSVGAREDVGYTF.

This chain uses TRBV19 with TRBJ2-1, with 14 bases identical to TRBD2. This CDR3 contains 15 residues. Germline V CDR1 and CDR2: LNHDA, SQIVND (reference sequence). The V and J ends lost 5 bases and 7 bases, in that order; junction bases with no gene match: 4. The CDR3 loop is CASSAGTSGRNEQFF. CDR3 DNA: TGTGCCAGTAGTGCCGGGACTAGCGGGAGAAATGAGCAGTTCTTC. Using reference TRBV19 and TRBJ2-1 for the parts outside the CDR3, the full variable domain is DGGITQSPKYLFRKEGQNVTLSCEQNLNHDAMYWYRQDPGQGLRLIYYSQIVNDFQKGDIAEGYSVSREKKESFPLTVTSAQKNPTAFYLCASSAGTSGRNEQFFGPGTRLTVL.

The sample holds a few counts of this clone. The chain carries TRBV5-4 and TRBJ2-2; maybe TRBD1 (5 bases). The CDR3 is 13 amino acids. Trimming took off 5 bases at V and 5 bases at J, with 10 bases between the two ends. Germline CDR1 and CDR2: SGHNT and YYREEE (reference sequence). The CDR3 spells CASRQDVTGELFF. The CDR3 region has the DNA TGTGCCAGCAGACAGGACGTAACCGGGGAGCTGTTTTTT.

This chain joins TRBV5-1 and TRBJ1-2; D unclear. The CDR3 loop spans 12 amino acids. V lost 4 bases and J lost 8, with 12 bases in between. Germline CDR1 is SGHRS and CDR2 is YFSETQ. The CDR3 spells CASSAEGGGYTF. CDR3 DNA sequence: TGCGCCAGCAGCGCGGAGGGTGGCGGCTACACCTTC. The whole variable domain, remainder taken from reference TRBV5-1 and TRBJ1-2, is KAGVTQTPRYLIKTRGQQVTLSCSPISGHRSVSWYQQTPGQGLQFLFEYFSETQRNKGNFPGRFSGRQFSNSRSEMNVSTLELGDSALYLCASSAEGGGYTFGSGTRLTVV.

This clone was counted a few times. The CDR3 loop is CASSGAGGTGELFF. CDR3 nucleotides: TGTGCCAGTAGTGGCGCAGGGGGCACCGGGGAGCTGTTTTTT. V usage is TRBV19 and J usage is TRBJ2-2, with 7 bases identical to TRBD1. Trimming cost V 5 bases and J 4 bases; bases outside gene matches: 4. The germline CDR1 and CDR2 sequences are LNHDA and SQIVND (reference sequence). This CDR3 is built from 14 residues. The entire variable domain, with the rest obtained from reference TRBV19 and TRBJ2-2, is as follows: DGGITQSPKYLFRKEGQNVTLSCEQNLNHDAMYWYRQDPGQGLRLIYYSQIVNDFQKGDIAEGYSVSREKKESFPLTVTSAQKNPTAFYLCASSGAGGTGELFFGEGSRLTVL.

The V and J genes are TRBV25-1 and TRBJ2-7; D perhaps matches TRBD1 (5 bases). Germline CDR1 and CDR2: MGHDK and SYGVNS. The CDR3 is made up of 13 amino acids. V was trimmed by 4 bases and J by 6 bases, leaving 13 bases between them. DNA of the CDR3: TGTGCCAGCAGTGCGGACACCGCGATCGAGCAGTACTTC. Its protein product is CASSADTAIEQYF.

There are a few counts of this clone. The rearrangement links TRBV7-2 to TRBJ1-2, with 9 bases aligning to TRBD1. This CDR3 spans 14 amino acids. V lost 3 bases to trimming and J lost 5 bases; unmatched junction nucleotides: 4. Germline CDR1 reads SGHTA; CDR2 reads FQGNSA. In DNA form, the CDR3 reads TGTGCCAGCAGCTTTTTACAGGGGGCGTATGGCTACACCTTC. Amino acid sequence: CASSFLQGAYGYTF.

This clone was counted a few times. The V call is TRBV18, the J call TRBJ2-2; 9 bases are shared with TRBD2. This CDR3 is 15 amino acids long. Trimming at V came to 1 base and at J to 3 bases, leaving 0 bases not matched to a gene. Per the germline V gene, CDR1 is KGHSH and CDR2 is LQKENI. The CDR3 here is CASSPLAGDTGELFF. The CDR3 DNA sequence: TGTGCCAGCTCACCACTAGCGGGAGACACCGGGGAGCTGTTTTTT.

J is TRBJ1-4 and V is TRBV6-5; TRBD1 matches at 10 bases. CDR1 is MNHEY and CDR2 is SVGAGI in the germline V gene. This CDR3 has 15 amino acids. J lost 5 bases, V lost 2 bases, and 2 bases had no gene match. Here the CDR3 reads CASSYGDRGNEKLFF. In nucleotides, the CDR3 is TGTGCCAGCAGTTACGGGGACAGGGGCAATGAAAAACTGTTTTTT.

The CDR3 region is CASPSDRNTGELFF. In nucleotides, the CDR3 is TGTGCCAGCCCCTCGGACAGGAACACCGGGGAGCTGTTTTTT. This chain links TRBV30 with TRBJ2-2, with a weak D call TRBD1 (6 bases). Germline V gives CDR1 GTSNPN, CDR2 SVGIG (reference sequence). CDR3 length: 14 residues. Deletions cut 8 bases from V and 1 base from J, with 14 bases between.

Only a few counts were recorded for this clone. The chain combines TRBV6-1 with TRBJ1-3; 7 bases match TRBD1. Germline CDR1 is MNHNS and CDR2 is SASEGT. The CDR3 totals 17 residues. Germline trimming cut 3 bases from V and 0 bases from J; bases unmatched to any gene: 8. Written as DNA, the CDR3 is TGTGCCAGCAGTGATTCACAGGGGATCGCCTCTGGAAACACCATATATTTT. Translated, it gives CASSDSQGIASGNTIYF.

V gene TRBV27 combines with J gene TRBJ1-1; no firm D call. CDR1 and CDR2 from the germline V gene are MNHEY and SMNVEV (reference sequence). The V gene lost 2 bases and the J gene lost 4 bases, with 8 bases spanning the gap. The CDR3 has 13 residues. Here the CDR3 reads CASSLQDATEAFF. The CDR3 nucleotides are TGTGCCAGCAGTTTACAGGATGCCACTGAAGCTTTCTTT.

The CDR3 loop is CAIRPATGVYEQYF. The DNA for the CDR3 is TGTGCCATCAGGCCGGCGACGGGGGTTTACGAGCAGTACTTC. The chain links TRBV10-3 to TRBJ2-7; tentative D call: TRBD2 (6 bases). Deletions cut 6 bases from V and 4 bases from J, with 16 bases between. CDR1 and CDR2 from the germline V gene are ENHRY and SYGVKD. CDR3 length: 14 amino acids.

This chain joins TRBV19 and TRBJ2-3; D unresolved. Trimming shortened V by 0 bases and J by 2 bases, and 6 bases separated the two germline ends. CDR1 LNHDA and CDR2 SQIVND come from the germline V gene (reference sequence). The CDR3 sequence is 14 residues long. The CDR3 DNA reads as TGTGCCAGTAGTATAGAACGAGCCACAGATACGCAGTATTTT. This encodes CASSIERATDTQYF.